The sequence of this T cell receptor beta chain was determined in a study of graft-versus-host responses after intestinal transplantation. Study as a whole: Each recipient received anti-thymocyte globulin induction, then tacrolimus and steroids for about 3 years. Study results and limitations: Recipient-marrow GvH clones were detected, some having first appeared in ileum or blood. There was an association between peak levels of circulating GvH clones and early post-transplant HvG declines.

TCRdb's table, derived via immunoSEQ multiplex PCR, lists solely in-frame clones and lacks some. The sample consists of 6,800 or so clones, roughly 30% of them appearing once. Germline V gives CDR1 MGHRA, CDR2 YSYEKL. The V end lost 1 base, the J end lost 6 bases, and 13 bases lay between the germline ends. CDR3 size: 16 residues. Responder cells labeled with CFSE (roughly 200,000) were co-plated with irradiated stimulator cells labeled with violet dye (roughly 200,000). After the reaction, the investigators sorted the proliferating CFSE-low CD3+CD4+ and CD3+CD8+ responders. Here the sequenced sample was alloreactive CD8+ T cells from a mixed lymphocyte reaction culture, taken before transplantation. Subset: CFSE-low proliferating T cells sorted from roughly six-day pre-transplant mixed lymphocyte reaction (GvH or HvG direction). V gene TRBV4-1 combines with J gene TRBJ1-6; D gene uncertain. The origin of this receptor is a human patient who was an organ donor for intestinal transplantation. For the CDR3, the DNA is TGCGCCAGCAGCCAAGCTGAAGGACGGATTAATTCACCCCTCCACTTT. Its translation: CASSQAEGRINSPLHF.